In this sample, the clone carrying this T cell receptor beta chain turned up many times. V lost 3 bases and J lost 5, with 7 bases in between. The CDR3 covers 11 residues. The germline gives CDR1 GTSNPN, CDR2 SVGIG (reference sequence). The source of the sample is a study of OX40 agonist ivuxolimab in advanced cancers. At the level of the study: Partial responses were observed in three patients, of whom one had hepatocellular carcinoma and two had cutaneous melanoma.

Measured with immunoSEQ multiplex PCR; TCRdb has only the in-frame clones, and not every one. The sample records about 69,000 clones, around 80% being singletons. Sequenced here: CD4+ or CD8+ T cells sorted from blood, sampled in a trial of the OX40 agonist ivuxolimab. This clonotype was obtained from an adult with an advanced solid tumor such as melanoma, head and neck, liver or kidney cancer. The chain combines TRBV30 with TRBJ1-1; D gene unclear. CDR3 sequence reads: CAWSGPTEAFF. DNA of the CDR3: TGTGCCTGGAGCGGACCTACTGAAGCTTTCTTT.